Below, 19 T cell receptor beta chains from the same sample are listed, as sequenced in a study of regulatory and conventional T cells in RAG deficiency. Blood CD4+ CD25-low CD127-high conventional T cells supplied the genomic DNA template. The data were produced by immunoSEQ multiplex PCR, yet TCRdb's version contains in-frame clones alone and is incomplete. The sample has some 20,000 clones, approximately 93% seen once. These data were also filed under a second study, of regulatory T cells. Per that study: The PCR used 52 TRBV and 13 TRBJ primers.

Sequenced material: CD4+ T cells sorted from blood. All receptors derive from a human donor in good health.

CDR3 in amino acids: CASSPGQGVDYGYTF. CDR3 coding DNA: TGTGCCAGCTCACCAGGACAGGGGGTGGATTATGGCTACACCTTC. The gene calls are TRBV18 and TRBJ1-2, with TRBD1 identical over 10 bases. Germline assignment: CDR1 KGHSH and CDR2 LQKENI. The CDR3 totals 15 residues. The trim removed 2 bases at V and 5 bases at J, leaving 5 bases unmatched.

This clone was counted between two and nine times. This sequence joins TRBV6-5 and TRBJ1-5, with D possibly matching TRBD1 (6 bases). The CDR3 is 15 residues long. V dropped 5 bases and J dropped 6 bases, with 17 bases sitting between them. Per the germline V gene, CDR1 is MNHEY and CDR2 is SVGAGI. Written as DNA, the CDR3 is TGTGCCAGCAGTAGATCAGGGGAAAAAGGTCAGCCCCAGCATTTT. Translated, it gives CASSRSGEKGQPQHF.

This chain connects TRBV30 to TRBJ1-5, with D uncertain. CDR1 and CDR2 from the germline V gene are GTSNPN and SVGIG (reference sequence). V was clipped by 0 bases and J by 0 bases, with 6 bases between them. The CDR3 length is 14 residues. The CDR3 coding sequence is TGTGCCTGGAGTGTTACAGATAGCAATCAGCCCCAGCATTTT. It yields the protein CAWSVTDSNQPQHF.

The genes are TRBV27 and TRBJ2-3; 9 bases match TRBD1. Germline trimming cut 10 bases from V and 4 bases from J; bases unmatched to any gene: 3. The germline V gene has CDR1 MNHEY and CDR2 SMNVEV (reference sequence). CDR3 size: 12 residues. The DNA of the CDR3 is TGTGCCATCGGACAGGGGCCAGATACGCAGTATTTT. It specifies CAIGQGPDTQYF.

The gene calls are TRBV5-1 and TRBJ2-1; D is ambiguous. The CDR3 runs to 20 residues. Trimming took 0 bases from V and 0 from J, leaving 22 bases between them. In germline, CDR1 is SGHRS, CDR2 YFSETQ. The CDR3 protein is CASSLDRGRWLRRSYNEQFF. Here the CDR3 DNA reads TGCGCCAGCAGCTTGGATCGAGGAAGGTGGCTCCGCCGCTCCTACAATGAGCAGTTCTTC.

The CDR3 protein is CASSPPGSGEKLFF. The CDR3 region has the DNA TGTGCCAGCTCACCACCAGGGAGCGGTGAAAAACTGTTTTTT. The chain employs TRBV18 and TRBJ1-4; D unclear. V lost 0 bases and J lost 7, with 9 bases in between. The germline CDR1 and CDR2 sequences are KGHSH and LQKENI. The CDR3 is 14 amino acids.

V and J are TRBV18 and TRBJ1-5, with D unresolved. CDR3 length equals 15 residues. Germline V CDR1 and CDR2: KGHSH, LQKENI. V was clipped by 6 bases and J by 3 bases, with 15 bases between them. The CDR3 DNA reads as TGTGCCAGCTCGATGACACGATCGGACAATCAGCCCCAGCATTTT. Amino acid sequence: CASSMTRSDNQPQHF. The entire variable domain, with the rest obtained from reference TRBV18 and TRBJ1-5, is as follows: NAGVMQNPRHLVRRRGQEARLRCSPMKGHSHVYWYRQLPEEGLKFMVYLQKENIIDESGMPKERFSAEFPKEGPSILRIQQVVRGDSAAYFCASSMTRSDNQPQHFGDGTRLSIL.

The J gene is TRBJ1-5, the V gene TRBV11-3, with 7 bases lining up with TRBD1. The V gene's germline CDR1 is SGHNT and CDR2 YENEEA. This CDR3 contains 16 residues. V lost 5 bases, J lost 0 bases, and 7 bases stayed unmatched. The DNA of the CDR3 is TGTGCCAGCAGCACTCGGACAGGTGGTAGCAATCAGCCCCAGCATTTT. It yields the protein CASSTRTGGSNQPQHF. Variable domain in full (rest from reference TRBV11-3 and TRBJ1-5): EAGVVQSPRYKIIEKKQPVAFWCNPISGHNTLYWYLQNLGQGPELLIRYENEEAVDDSQLPKDRFSAERLKGVDSTLKIQPAELGDSAVYLCASSTRTGGSNQPQHFGDGTRLSIL.

The chain employs TRBV19 and TRBJ1-1; D is unresolved. CDR1 LNHDA and CDR2 SQIVND come from the germline V gene (reference sequence). V was cut by 1 base and J by 5 bases, with 11 bases left in between. The CDR3 totals 14 residues. CDR3 bases: TGTGCCAGTAGTATAGCGAGCGACCGTACTGAAGCTTTCTTT. The encoded protein is CASSIASDRTEAFF.

This chain joins TRBV11-3 and TRBJ2-7; D call uncertain. Germline CDR1 reads SGHNT; CDR2 reads YENEEA. The CDR3 length is 12 residues. V dropped 5 bases and J dropped 7 bases, with 12 bases sitting between them. CDR3: CASSPAFREQYF. As DNA, the CDR3 is TGTGCCAGCAGCCCCGCGTTCAGGGAGCAGTACTTC.

The rearrangement joins TRBV19 to TRBJ2-5; D possibly corresponds to TRBD1 (6 bases). V shed 3 bases and J shed 2 bases, with 10 bases lying between them. CDR3 length: 14 amino acids. The germline V gene encodes CDR1 LNHDA and CDR2 SQIVND (reference sequence). CDR3 sequence: CASSIVDRQETQYF. As DNA, the CDR3 is TGTGCCAGTAGTATCGTGGACAGACAAGAGACCCAGTACTTC.

J is TRBJ2-3 and V is TRBV5-6; possibly TRBD2 for D (6 bases). CDR1 and CDR2 (germline): SGHDT, YYEEEE. Trimming cost V 0 bases and J 8 bases, with 7 bases left between them. The CDR3 has 12 amino acids. The CDR3 nucleotides read TGTGCCAGCAGCTTGGTCGGGGGTACGCAGTATTTT. Translated, it gives CASSLVGGTQYF.

This clone was observed once. This rearrangement joins TRBV28 to TRBJ1-6, with D possibly being TRBD1 (6 bases). Between the trimmed V and J ends, which lost 1 base and 6 bases, there was a span of 28 bases. CDR1 and CDR2 from the germline V gene are MDHEN and SYDVKM. This CDR3 has 21 residues. CDR3 nucleotide sequence: TGTGCCAGCAGTTTATTGGGCGGTTTTGGGTCAGGGGAAATTGGTAATTCACCCCTCCACTTT. This codes for CASSLLGGFGSGEIGNSPLHF.

The chain has TRBV2 and TRBJ2-3; the D gene is possibly TRBD2 (5 bases). The CDR3 runs to 13 residues. V lost 4 bases to trimming and J lost 8 bases, with 13 bases between them. CDR1 is SNHLY, CDR2 FYNNEI, per germline. The CDR3 protein is CASSGVSDGTQYF. The CDR3 DNA is TGTGCCAGCAGTGGGGTTAGCGATGGTACGCAGTATTTT. Complete variable domain (other parts from reference TRBV2 and TRBJ2-3): EPEVTQTPSHQVTQMGQEVILRCVPISNHLYFYWYRQILGQKVEFLVSFYNNEISEKSEIFDDQFSVERPDGSNFTLKIRSTKLEDSAMYFCASSGVSDGTQYFGPGTRLTVL.

The chain carries TRBV10-1 and TRBJ2-1, with 13 bases aligning to TRBD2. Per the germline V gene, CDR1 is WNHNN and CDR2 is SYGVQD (reference sequence). Trimming cost V 4 bases and J 4 bases; bases outside gene matches: 1. The CDR3 runs 15 residues. The CDR3: CASSGTSGSYNEQFF. The DNA for the CDR3 is TGCGCCAGCAGTGGGACTAGCGGGAGTTACAATGAGCAGTTCTTC.

The V and J genes are TRBV2 and TRBJ1-1; D gene unclear. The CDR3 runs to 12 residues. V lost 7 bases to trimming and J lost 9 bases, with 15 bases between them. Germline V gene data show CDR1 as SNHLY and CDR2 as FYNNEI. The CDR3 nucleotides read TGTGCCAGCAAGGATACCGGGCCCCAAGCTTTCTTT. Its protein product is CASKDTGPQAFF.

This clone was seen once. The chain is built from TRBV7-2 and TRBJ2-5; 9 positions agree with TRBD1. The CDR3 loop spans 14 amino acids. The germline V gene encodes CDR1 SGHTA and CDR2 FQGNSA. J lost 5 bases, V lost 5 bases, and 6 bases had no gene match. The CDR3 DNA is TGTGCCAGCAGCCAACAGGGGGCTACGGAGACCCAGTACTTC. It translates to CASSQQGATETQYF. Full variable domain (rest looked up from reference TRBV7-2 and TRBJ2-5): GAGVSQSPSNKVTEKGKDVELRCDPISGHTALYWYRQSLGQGLEFLIYFQGNSAPDKSGLPSDRFSAERTGGSVSTLTIQRTQQEDSAVYLCASSQQGATETQYFGPGTRLLVL.

This chain joins TRBV2 and TRBJ1-6; D is uncertain. V lost 2 bases to trimming and J lost 8 bases, with 16 bases between them. The germline CDR1 and CDR2 sequences are SNHLY and FYNNEI. The CDR3 has 16 amino acids. CDR3 region: CASSERSTGRYSPLHF. The CDR3, as DNA: TGTGCCAGCAGTGAACGCTCGACGGGGAGGTATTCACCCCTCCACTTT.

V usage is TRBV2 and J usage is TRBJ1-2, with unresolved D. The CDR3 has 15 residues. Per the germline V gene, CDR1 is SNHLY and CDR2 is FYNNEI. V was trimmed by 5 bases and J by 4 bases, leaving 17 bases between them. CDR3 in DNA: TGTGCCAGCAGTCCAGGCAGATTGAGTTTCTATGGCTACACCTTC. This translates into CASSPGRLSFYGYTF.